These T cell receptor beta chains were read from a single sample in a study of blood T cell repertoires in COVID-19. Profiling relied on immunoSEQ multiplex PCR, and the TCRdb table lists in-frame clones only, not all of them. Of 250,000 or so clones in the sample, roughly 79% were seen once. The sequencing input was peripheral blood. Receptor source: a woman aged 80 or over with acute or convalescent COVID-19. Each CDR3 is given without its conserved first and last residue. Each record gives: J gene, V gene, CDR3 protein.

J: TRBJ2-2
V: TRBV5-4
CDR3: ASSLLGGRAGGELF

J: TRBJ1-2
V: TRBV19
CDR3: ASSTKERQGYGYT

J: TRBJ2-2
V: TRBV6-5
CDR3: ASRESTPGSGELF

J: TRBJ2-7
V: TRBV9
CDR3: ASSRGTGVEQY

J: TRBJ2-3
V: TRBV4-3
CDR3: ASSQDRTSGGADTQY

J: TRBJ2-1
V: TRBV5-1
CDR3: ASSLGRVNEQF

J: TRBJ2-7
V: TRBV4-1
CDR3: ASSQVGQGAYEQY

J: TRBJ2-1
V: TRBV24-1
CDR3: ATSDYLNEQF

J: TRBJ2-3
V: TRBV2
CDR3: ASKVAGTTDTQY

J: TRBJ1-6
V: TRBV4-1
CDR3: ASSQSADYNSPLH

J: TRBJ1-3
V: TRBV2
CDR3: ASTVTRSGNTIY

J: TRBJ1-1
V: TRBV3-1/TRBV3-2
CDR3: ASSQTGDLNTEAF

J: TRBJ1-2
V: TRBV6-5
CDR3: ASSTRGIDGYT

J: TRBJ2-1
V: TRBV20-1
CDR3: SASNFLLGAPYNEQF

J: TRBJ1-3
V: TRBV19
CDR3: ASRGLGSSDTIY

J: TRBJ2-7
V: TRBV5-5
CDR3: ASSSRGLRGYREQY

J: TRBJ1-1
V: TRBV6-5
CDR3: ASSTSGTGVAKAF